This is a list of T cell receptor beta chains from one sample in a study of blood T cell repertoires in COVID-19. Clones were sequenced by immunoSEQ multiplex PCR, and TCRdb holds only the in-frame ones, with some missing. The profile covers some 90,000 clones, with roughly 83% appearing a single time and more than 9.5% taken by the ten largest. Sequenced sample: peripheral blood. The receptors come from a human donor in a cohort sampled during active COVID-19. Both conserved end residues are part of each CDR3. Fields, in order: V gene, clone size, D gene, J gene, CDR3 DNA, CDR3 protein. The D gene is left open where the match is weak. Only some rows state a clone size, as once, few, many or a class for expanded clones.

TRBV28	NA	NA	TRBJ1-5	TGTGCCAGCAGGTCAGGGGATCGGGCTCAGCCCCAGCATTTT	CASRSGDRAQPQHF
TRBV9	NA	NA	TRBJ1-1	TGTGCCAGCAGCCCGGGTAGTGGCAGGGTCTATCCTGAAGCTTTCTTT	CASSPGSGRVYPEAFF
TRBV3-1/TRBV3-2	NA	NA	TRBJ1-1	TGTGCCAGCAGCCAACAGGGGTTGTCGAACACTGAAGCTTTCTTT	CASSQQGLSNTEAFF
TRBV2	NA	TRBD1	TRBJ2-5	TGTGCCAGCAGCGACGACAGGGTTTGGGAGACCCAGTACTTC	CASSDDRVWETQYF
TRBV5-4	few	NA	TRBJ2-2	TGTGCCAGCAGCTTTGGGGGCCTGCTTTCGAACACCGGGGAGCTGTTTTTT	CASSFGGLLSNTGELFF
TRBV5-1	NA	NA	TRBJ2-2	TGCGCCAGCAGCTCGATTACAAACACCCCCGGGGAGCTGTTTTTT	CASSSITNTPGELFF
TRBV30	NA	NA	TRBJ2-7	TGTGCCTGGAGTGGGCAGGTCGAGCAGTACTTC	CAWSGQVEQYF
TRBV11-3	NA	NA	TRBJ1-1	TGTGCCAGCAGCCCCGGGAGGGGGACTGAAGCTTTCTTT	CASSPGRGTEAFF
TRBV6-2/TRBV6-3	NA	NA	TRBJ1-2	TGTGCCAGCAGTTACGGGCAGCATTTGGCCCACTATGGCTACACCTTC	CASSYGQHLAHYGYTF
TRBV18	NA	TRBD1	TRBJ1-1	TGTGCCAGCTCACCAAGGACAGGGGGGAGCACTGAAGCTTTCTTT	CASSPRTGGSTEAFF
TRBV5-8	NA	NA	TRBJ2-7	TGTGCCAGCAGCTTGGCCGAGCCTCTCTCCTACGAGCAGTACTTC	CASSLAEPLSYEQYF
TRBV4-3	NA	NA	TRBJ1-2	TGCGCCAGCAGCCAAGAAGGACAAATCCCGATCGGCTACACCTTC	CASSQEGQIPIGYTF
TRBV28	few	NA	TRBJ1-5	TGTGCCAGCAGACCCTTCATAAGACGGGAAAATCAGCCCCAGCATTTT	CASRPFIRRENQPQHF
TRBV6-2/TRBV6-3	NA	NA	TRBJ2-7	TGTGCCAGCAGTTCCCCAGGAGGAGTATCCTACGAGCAGTACTTC	CASSSPGGVSYEQYF